This record looks at one TCR beta chain sequence and its context. The antigen is unknown. This sample was taken from a study of T cells in tuberculosis. Study context: Blood was taken before or within 7 days of anti-tuberculosis therapy. Study-wide findings and caveats: Cases with active tuberculosis were adults, while controls were adolescents. The TCR-beta difference was not significant; alpha differences partly reflected length.

Between the trimmed V and J ends, which lost 9 bases and 2 bases, there was a span of 13 bases. The CDR3 contains 13 residues. Germline V gene data show CDR1 as SGHNT and CDR2 as YYREEE (reference sequence). Documented time point: new active TB diagnosis, blood taken before or within 7 days of starting treatment. Each patient had positive sputum smear microscopy and/or positive culture. Method: immunoSEQ multiplex PCR; TCRdb's copy keeps in-frame clones and lacks some. The table lists around 35,000 clones, 85% to 95% of them singletons. The source material was PBMCs, sampled at tuberculosis diagnosis. The chain combines TRBV5-4 with TRBJ2-3; a possible D gene is TRBD1 (5 bases). The clonotype was recovered from an adult with tuberculosis. CDR3 DNA: TGTGCCACCCAGGGTAGAACCACAGATACGCAGTATTTT. This encodes CATQGRTTDTQYF.